The sequence of this T cell receptor (beta chain) was determined in a study of cytomegalovirus exposure and HLA in healthy donors. Study overall: Counted in an early data release were tens of millions of unique TCRs from HLA-typed donors. Study observations and caveats: Most TCRs appeared rarely, but some public TCRs recurred in many donors. Presence/absence analyses took donor sequencing depth as roughly uniform. According to reports, the classifier identified cytomegalovirus status with high specificity and sensitivity.

PCR involved 60 Vbeta and 13 Jbeta primers. Sequencing used immunoSEQ multiplex PCR; TCRdb keeps in-frame clones, though not all of them. The sample includes around 86,000 clones, about 80% of them seen just once. Germline trimming cut 0 bases from V and 10 bases from J; bases unmatched to any gene: 10. The CDR3 runs 16 residues. CDR1 and CDR2 from the germline V gene are SGDLS and YYNGEE. There are a few counts of this clone. No antigen is known for it. The chain links TRBV9 to TRBJ2-1, with TRBD2 matching over 10 bases. The sequence derives from a man between 50 and 59 years old in good health and CMV-seropositive. The specimen sequenced was PBMCs. DNA of the CDR3: TGTGCCAGCAGCGTAGCCGGGCTAGCGGGAGCTTGGGAGCAGTTCTTC. Translation: CASSVAGLAGAWEQFF.